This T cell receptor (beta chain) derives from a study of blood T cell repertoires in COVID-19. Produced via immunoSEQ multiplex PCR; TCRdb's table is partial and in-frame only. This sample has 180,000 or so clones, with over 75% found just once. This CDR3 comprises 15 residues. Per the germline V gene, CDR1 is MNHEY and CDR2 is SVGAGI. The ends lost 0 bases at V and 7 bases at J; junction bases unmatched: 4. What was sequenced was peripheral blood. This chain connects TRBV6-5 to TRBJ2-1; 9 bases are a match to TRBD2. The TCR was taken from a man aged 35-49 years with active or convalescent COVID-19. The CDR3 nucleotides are TGTGCCAGCAGTTACTCGCTAGCGGGAAGGAATGAGCAGTTCTTC. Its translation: CASSYSLAGRNEQFF.